The 26 T cell receptor beta chains below all came from one sample that was sequenced in a study of blood T cells in healthy people across ages (dated by TCRdb to between 2014 and 2017). Libraries were constructed by 5' RACE. Data came from an Illumina HiSeq 2500. A second roughly 6 to 12 cycle PCR used a sample-barcoded 5' primer and a J-beta primer mix. Using fastp trimming at Q25 and MiXCR clonotype assembly, TCRdb reanalyzed the public sequencing data and kept in-frame beta chains. Each CDR3 protein appears once, grouped with its most common genes and DNA. In all, the sample holds some 1.6 million distinct CDR3 sequences, and roughly 30% of those were seen once. The ten largest clonotypes hold roughly 12% of the sample. The source material was blood. Receptors were obtained from a woman aged 25 to 39 in good health.

This clonotype was observed a handful of times. This sequence joins TRBV4-2 and TRBJ2-3; 8 bases are a match to TRBD2. Trimming at V came to 1 base and at J to 4 bases, leaving 13 bases not matched to a gene. CDR3 length equals 18 residues. Germline lookup yields CDR1 LGHNA and CDR2 YNFKEQ. CDR3 nucleotides: TGTGCCAGCAGCCAAGGAGTGGGCCGGGAGGGCCGTGCAGATACGCAGTATTTT. Protein sequence: CASSQGVGREGRADTQYF.

This rearrangement joins TRBV27 to TRBJ2-7; D gene ambiguous. This CDR3 has 15 amino acids. V dropped 5 bases and J dropped 1 base, with 15 bases sitting between them. Germline CDR1 is MNHEY and CDR2 is SMNVEV (reference sequence). The CDR3 sequence: CASSPLGKPSYEQYF. The CDR3 region has the DNA TGTGCCAGCAGTCCACTTGGGAAGCCGTCCTACGAGCAGTACTTC.

The rearrangement joins TRBV12-3 or TRBV12-4 to TRBJ1-1, with 10 bases lining up with TRBD1. The V gene end was trimmed by 6 bases and the J gene end by 8 bases; junction bases not matched to a gene: 9. The CDR3 has 14 amino acids. The CDR3 sequence: CASSLGTTGGEAFF. CDR3 coding DNA: TGTGCCAGCAGCCTAGGGACGACAGGGGGCGAAGCTTTCTTT.

The rearrangement uses TRBV20-1 and TRBJ1-5, with D unclear. CDR1 is DFQATT and CDR2 is SNEGSKA in the germline V gene (reference sequence). V shed 8 bases and J shed 4 bases, with 18 bases lying between them. The CDR3 contains 14 residues. CDR3 nucleotide sequence: TGCAGTACTCTCTGGACGGGCGGAAATCAGCCCCAGCATTTT. Protein sequence: CSTLWTGGNQPQHF.

This clonotype has more than one count but fewer than ten. This chain connects TRBV20-1 to TRBJ2-1; D is unclear. The CDR3 extends over 12 amino acids. Germline CDR1 reads DFQATT; CDR2 reads SNEGSKA (reference sequence). The CDR3 reads CSGGPLNNEQFF. For the CDR3, the DNA is TGCAGCGGTGGTCCTTTAAACAATGAGCAGTTCTTC.

This chain connects TRBV27 to TRBJ1-2; 9 positions agree with TRBD1. CDR1 is MNHEY, CDR2 SMNVEV, per germline (reference sequence). The CDR3 loop spans 14 amino acids. The V segment lost 7 bases and the J segment 7 bases; nucleotides outside the gene matches: 10. The CDR3 spells CASKPGTGLPGYTF. CDR3 sequence (DNA): TGTGCCAGCAAACCCGGGACAGGGTTGCCTGGCTACACCTTC.

In its sample, this clonotype was seen many times. The rearrangement joins TRBV5-6 to TRBJ2-7; 7 bases line up with TRBD2. This CDR3 contains 16 residues. Germline-derived CDR1 and CDR2 are SGHDT and YYEEEE. Trimming at V came to 4 bases and at J to 2 bases, leaving 12 bases not matched to a gene. The DNA of the CDR3 is TGTGCCAGCAGCCCGGCGGGGCGGGGGATCACCTACGAGCAGTACTTC. It translates to CASSPAGRGITYEQYF.

V is TRBV3-1 and J is TRBJ2-7; 8 nucleotides match TRBD2. Germline CDR1 and CDR2: LGHDT and YNNKEL (reference sequence). The trim removed 4 bases at V and 2 bases at J, leaving 10 bases unmatched. This CDR3 has 16 residues. The CDR3 loop is CASSPLVGGGTYEQYF. For the CDR3, the DNA is TGTGCCAGCAGCCCTTTAGTTGGCGGGGGGACCTACGAGCAGTACTTC.

This clonotype has at least ten counts. V gene TRBV6-9 combines with J gene TRBJ2-7; D not resolved. The ends were cut back, 7 bases at V and 12 bases at J, with 13 bases in the middle. CDR3 length: 10 amino acids. Germline assignment: CDR1 MNHGY and CDR2 SVAAGI. The CDR3 DNA reads as TGTGCCAGCAATTACACGGTCTGGTACTTC. Residues: CASNYTVWYF.

The genes are TRBV5-7 and TRBJ2-7; TRBD1 aligns across 8 bases. Near its end, the DNA agrees better with TRBJ2-5, so the J call may be wrong. TRBV5-7 qualifies as an ORF whose function is uncertain. This CDR3 has 15 amino acids. This chain's CDR3 is CASSLRTGSSETQYF. Written as DNA, the CDR3 is TGTGCCAGCAGCTTGAGGACAGGGTCCTCAGAGACCCAGTACTTC.

The chain recombines TRBV30 with TRBJ1-2; D unresolved. Germline-derived CDR1 and CDR2 are GTSNPN and SVGIG (reference sequence). CDR3 length: 13 amino acids. Trimming shortened V by 0 bases and J by 2 bases, and 7 bases separated the two germline ends. The CDR3 sequence: CAWSVHSNYGYTF. The CDR3 DNA follows: TGTGCCTGGAGTGTACATAGCAACTATGGCTACACCTTC.

Regarding this clonotype: Since the CDR3 does not end with the conserved phenylalanine or tryptophan, this likely comes from a read error. The chain recombines TRBV12-3 or TRBV12-4 with TRBJ2-3; D is possibly TRBD2 (6 bases). The length of the CDR3 is 15 residues. The V end lost 2 bases, the J end lost 4 bases, and 13 bases lay between the germline ends. CDR3 nucleotides: TGTGCCAGCAGTTTACAGCGGGTGAACGCAGATACGCAGTATTCT. Protein product: CASSLQRVNADTQYS.

This clonotype was seen a handful of times. This chain joins TRBV2 and TRBJ2-7; D uncertain. This CDR3 is 13 amino acids long. Germline assignment: CDR1 SNHLY and CDR2 FYNNEI. With 6 bases removed from V and 6 bases from J, the gap between germline ends came to 15 bases. CDR3 nucleotide sequence: TGTGCCAGCAGCCTTAAGTGGGCCGGCGAGCAGTACTTC. Protein sequence: CASSLKWAGEQYF.

This chain uses TRBV7-2 with TRBJ2-1; 9 nucleotides line up with TRBD1. The J segment lost 8 bases and the V segment lost 1 base, leaving 6 bases of the junction unmatched. CDR1 and CDR2 from the germline V gene are SGHTA and FQGNSA. The CDR3 is 15 residues long. As DNA, the CDR3 is TGTGCCAGCAGCTTAGATGCCGGGACAGGGTATGAGCAGTTCTTC. Residues: CASSLDAGTGYEQFF.

This clonotype appeared many times. This rearrangement joins TRBV4-1 to TRBJ1-5, with no clear D. Trimming cost V 0 bases and J 1 base, with 4 bases left between them. CDR3 size: 14 residues. CDR1 and CDR2 from the germline V gene are MGHRA and YSYEKL. The CDR3 region has the DNA TGCGCCAGCAGCCAAGACTACAGCAATCAGCCCCAGCATTTT. Translating it yields CASSQDYSNQPQHF.

This clonotype was picked up a small number of times. This chain joins TRBV18 and TRBJ2-1, with unresolved D. Trimming took 0 bases from V and 1 from J, leaving 13 bases between them. This CDR3 spans 17 amino acids. Germline CDR1 reads KGHSH; CDR2 reads LQKENI. CDR3: CASSPPNALGSYNEQFF. DNA of the CDR3: TGTGCCAGCTCACCACCGAACGCCTTGGGGTCCTACAATGAGCAGTTCTTC.

The rearrangement joins TRBV20-1 to TRBJ1-1; D is unclear. V lost 7 bases, J lost 2 bases, and 14 bases lay in between. The CDR3 contains 13 residues. Germline V gene sequence: CDR1 DFQATT, CDR2 SNEGSKA (reference sequence). Here the CDR3 DNA reads TGCAGTGTTAGCAGCCTAAAAAACACTGAAGCTTTCTTT. Its protein product is CSVSSLKNTEAFF.

This clonotype was detected a few times. The V call is TRBV28, the J call TRBJ2-7, with D perhaps matching TRBD1 (5 bases). The CDR3 is made up of 14 amino acids. Germline values: CDR1 MDHEN, CDR2 SYDVKM. Trimming took 2 bases from V and 2 from J, leaving 10 bases between them. The CDR3 bases are TGTGCCAGCAGTTTAGGGGCCAGGACCTACGAGCAGTACTTC. The encoded protein is CASSLGARTYEQYF.

The chain combines TRBV5-1 with TRBJ2-4, with 8 bases fitting TRBD2. The DNA end favors TRBJ2-7, so the J call may be wrong. Germline CDR1 SGHRS, CDR2 YFSETQ. The length of the CDR3 is 15 residues. The CDR3 nucleotides read TGCGCCAGCAGCTTGGCGGGACTAGAGTCCCACGAGCAGTACTTC. It translates to CASSLAGLESHEQYF.

This clonotype was seen a few times. The chain carries TRBV10-2 and TRBJ2-7; the match to TRBD1 covers 10 bases. Per germline, CDR1 WSHSY and CDR2 SAAADI. This CDR3 is built from 16 residues. V lost 6 bases, J lost 4 bases, and 12 bases stayed unmatched. CDR3 region: CASRATPGQGKYEQYF. DNA of the CDR3: TGCGCCAGCAGGGCCACACCGGGACAGGGGAAATACGAGCAGTACTTC.

The chain links TRBV4-1 to TRBJ1-5; D is perhaps TRBD1 (5 bases). The V and J ends lost 1 base and 13 bases respectively, with 26 bases between them. The CDR3 loop spans 17 amino acids. Per the germline V gene, CDR1 is MGHRA and CDR2 is YSYEKL. The CDR3 loop reads CASSQVGAQSAKRTQHF. In DNA form, the CDR3 reads TGCGCCAGCAGCCAAGTCGGGGCTCAATCAGCCAAGCGAACTCAGCATTTT.

V and J are TRBV4-1 and TRBJ2-7, with D perhaps matching TRBD1 or TRBD2 (6 bases each). The DNA end is a closer match to TRBJ2-5, so the J assignment may be wrong. Germline V gene data show CDR1 as MGHRA and CDR2 as YSYEKL. The CDR3 loop spans 14 amino acids. CDR3 sequence: CASSHLGGGETQYF. The DNA for the CDR3 is TGCGCCAGCAGCCACCTGGGGGGCGGTGAGACCCAGTACTTC.

The table lists this clonotype with a few counts. Being one base from a much bigger clone, this may be a read error. This sequence joins TRBV12-3 or TRBV12-4 and TRBJ2-5; no definite D call. The CDR3 length is 16 residues. Trimming cost V 2 bases and J 2 bases, with 15 bases left between them. The CDR3 DNA is TGTGCCAGCAGTTTACTATTGCCAGCCAAGCAAGAGACCCAGTACTTC. Encoded protein: CASSLLLPAKQETQYF.

The J gene is TRBJ2-5, the V gene TRBV2; D gene ambiguous. Trimming stripped 6 bases from V and 2 bases from J, with 13 bases between. The CDR3 runs to 14 residues. Germline CDR1 reads SNHLY; CDR2 reads FYNNEI. The CDR3 sequence: CASSYISRQETQYF. CDR3 DNA: TGTGCCAGCAGCTATATTTCGCGGCAAGAGACCCAGTACTTC.

This chain links TRBV20-1 with TRBJ1-4; TRBD1 might be the D (6 bases). Trimming left V 5 bases short and J 7 bases short, with 17 bases between. This CDR3 contains 14 residues. The germline V gene has CDR1 DFQATT and CDR2 SNEGSKA (reference sequence). This CDR3 reads CSAAGTTRGEKLFF. CDR3 nucleotides: TGCAGTGCTGCTGGGACAACCCGGGGTGAAAAACTGTTTTTT.

This chain links TRBV9 with TRBJ2-5; D may be TRBD1 (5 bases). In germline, CDR1 is SGDLS, CDR2 YYNGEE. CDR3 length: 16 residues. Trimming took off 3 bases at V and 2 bases at J, with 17 bases between the two ends. The CDR3 is CASSAMTDREQETQYF. Here the CDR3 DNA reads TGTGCCAGCAGCGCCATGACAGACAGAGAACAAGAGACCCAGTACTTC.